The 15 T cell receptor beta chains listed next were all sequenced from one sample in a study of blood T cell repertoires in COVID-19. The table came from immunoSEQ multiplex PCR; TCRdb's copy has only in-frame clones and leaves some out. The sample has about 440,000 clones; roughly 87% are singletons. The specimen was PBMCs or T cells enriched from blood (not recorded which). The receptors were gathered from a woman between 18 and 29 years old with acute COVID-19.

V gene TRBV19 combines with J gene TRBJ2-3, with 14 bases fitting TRBD2. This CDR3 is built from 18 residues. CDR1 and CDR2 from the germline V gene are LNHDA and SQIVND (reference sequence). After removal of 6 bases from V and 0 bases from J, the junction contained 8 bases not matched to a gene. The CDR3 loop reads CASSKSRTSGGSTDTQYF. CDR3 bases: TGTGCCAGTAGCAAGTCCCGGACTAGCGGGGGGAGCACAGATACGCAGTATTTT.

The chain links TRBV14 to TRBJ2-7; the D gene is possibly TRBD1 (5 bases). Germline V lookup: CDR1 SGHDN, CDR2 FVKESK. The germline V and J ends were trimmed by 2 bases and 13 bases, with 18 bases remaining between them. CDR3 length equals 13 residues. CDR3 loop: CASSQKAGSFYYF. CDR3 nucleotides: TGTGCCAGCAGCCAAAAGGCAGGGTCGTTTTATTACTTC.

V is TRBV9 and J is TRBJ1-2; 7 nucleotides agree with TRBD1. The CDR3 length is 16 residues. Germline CDR1 SGDLS, CDR2 YYNGEE. The trim removed 1 base at V and 2 bases at J, leaving 8 bases unmatched. The CDR3 DNA follows: TGTGCCAGCAGCGTAACCTCTCTGACAGGGAACTATGGCTACACCTTC. This codes for CASSVTSLTGNYGYTF. Full variable domain (outside the CDR3, taken from reference TRBV9 and TRBJ1-2): DSGVTQTPKHLITATGQRVTLRCSPRSGDLSVYWYQQSLDQGLQFLIQYYNGEERAKGNILERFSAQQFPDLHSELNLSSLELGDSALYFCASSVTSLTGNYGYTFGSGTRLTVV.

V usage is TRBV4-1 and J usage is TRBJ1-5; D remains ambiguous. Germline V gene sequence: CDR1 MGHRA, CDR2 YSYEKL. The V end lost 0 bases, the J end lost 3 bases, and 12 bases lay between the germline ends. CDR3 size: 16 residues. As DNA, the CDR3 is TGCGCCAGCAGCCAAGAAGGCGGAGCATCCAATCAGCCCCAGCATTTT. This gives the protein CASSQEGGASNQPQHF.

The chain uses TRBV5-4 and TRBJ2-7; 7 bases agree with TRBD1. Germline assignment: CDR1 SGHNT and CDR2 YYREEE (reference sequence). V was pared by 3 bases and J by 5 bases, with 8 bases of the junction left unmatched. The CDR3 covers 14 residues. The chain's CDR3 is CASSSQGDLHEQYF. DNA of the CDR3: TGTGCCAGCAGCTCCCAGGGGGATCTCCACGAGCAGTACTTC.

This clone was observed a few times. The rearrangement joins TRBV10-1 to TRBJ2-7, with no clear D. Germline CDR1 and CDR2: WNHNN and SYGVQD (reference sequence). Trimming took off 5 bases at V and 2 bases at J, with 10 bases between the two ends. The CDR3 is 13 residues long. CDR3 sequence (DNA): TGCGCCAGCAGTTACGGTCTGCCCTACGAGCAGTACTTC. Protein: CASSYGLPYEQYF.

The chain has TRBV14 and TRBJ2-7; D is unresolved. Trimming took 1 base from V and 7 from J, leaving 5 bases between them. This CDR3 spans 11 amino acids. Per germline, CDR1 SGHDN and CDR2 FVKESK. CDR3 in amino acids: CASSQGQEQYF. Written as DNA, the CDR3 is TGTGCCAGCAGCCAAGGGCAAGAGCAGTACTTC.

The chain joins TRBV5-1 to TRBJ2-1, with TRBD1 matching over 7 bases. The CDR3 has 15 residues. The germline gives CDR1 SGHRS, CDR2 YFSETQ. J was trimmed by 5 bases and V by 0 bases; bases with no gene match: 5. CDR3 protein: CASSLGQGENNEQFF. The DNA of the CDR3 is TGCGCCAGCAGCTTGGGGCAGGGGGAAAACAATGAGCAGTTCTTC.

The chain is built from TRBV4-1 and TRBJ1-5, with a weak D call TRBD1 (6 bases). Trimming pared 5 bases from V and 6 bases from J, leaving 11 bases between. The CDR3 has 13 amino acids. In germline, CDR1 is MGHRA, CDR2 YSYEKL. CDR3 sequence: CASSKDSIQPQHF. The CDR3 region has the DNA TGCGCCAGCAGCAAGGACAGTATTCAGCCCCAGCATTTT.

Of note for this clone: Other nucleotide sequences in the sample specify the same CDR3. This chain joins TRBV10-2 and TRBJ2-7; the D is unclear. Germline lookup yields CDR1 WSHSY and CDR2 SAAADI. V dropped 3 bases and J dropped 3 bases, with 6 bases sitting between them. This CDR3 contains 12 residues. CDR3 residues: CASSDYYYEQYF. CDR3 coding DNA: TGCGCCAGCAGTGACTACTACTACGAGCAGTACTTC.

This chain uses TRBV6-5 with TRBJ2-1; D gene ambiguous. The CDR3 length is 15 residues. Between the trimmed V and J ends, which lost 6 bases and 7 bases, there was a span of 19 bases. Per germline, CDR1 MNHEY and CDR2 SVGAGI. This CDR3 is CASSPVKISVNEQFF. The CDR3 region has the DNA TGTGCCAGCAGCCCCGTCAAGATCTCGGTAAATGAGCAGTTCTTC.

The CDR3 coding sequence is TGTGCCAGCAGCCCTCGGACAGCGGGAGGGCCCCCCTCCTACAATGAGCAGTTCTTC. This translates into CASSPRTAGGPPSYNEQFF. V gene TRBV9 combines with J gene TRBJ2-1, with TRBD2 matching 10 bases. V shed 4 bases and J 0 bases; nucleotides not matched to a gene: 13. CDR1 and CDR2 (germline): SGDLS, YYNGEE. The CDR3 sequence is 19 residues long.

This rearrangement joins TRBV11-1 to TRBJ2-7; 8 nucleotides match TRBD1. The CDR3 runs 13 residues. The J segment lost 4 bases and the V segment lost 5 bases, leaving 4 bases of the junction unmatched. Germline values: CDR1 SGHAT, CDR2 FQDESV (reference sequence). The CDR3 reads CASSADRAYEQYF. In DNA form, the CDR3 reads TGTGCCAGCAGCGCGGACAGGGCGTACGAGCAGTACTTC.

The chain has TRBV7-9 and TRBJ2-7, with TRBD1 matching 10 bases. V shed 5 bases and J 5 bases; nucleotides not matched to a gene: 6. CDR3 length equals 14 residues. Germline V gene lookup returns CDR1 SEHNR and CDR2 FQNEAQ (reference sequence). The DNA of the CDR3 is TGTGCCAGCAGCATATCCGGGACAGGGGACGAGCAGTACTTC. Translated, it gives CASSISGTGDEQYF.

V and J are TRBV19 and TRBJ2-3; D ambiguous. The V end lost 3 bases, the J end lost 8 bases, and 9 bases lay between the germline ends. The CDR3 covers 12 residues. Germline lookup yields CDR1 LNHDA and CDR2 SQIVND (reference sequence). The CDR3: CASSIRAGTQYF. For the CDR3, the DNA is TGTGCCAGTAGTATTCGAGCAGGTACGCAGTATTTT.